A single T cell receptor (beta chain) is shown here with its context. Antigen specificity is unknown. At cycle 4 day 1, cycle 7 day 1, and baseline, blood was sampled. Assay used: immunoSEQ multiplex PCR; TCRdb lists only in-frame clones, some missing. Found here are 50,000 to 65,000 clones, under 85% of them singletons; the top ten hold around 4.3%. The CDR3 sequence is 12 residues long. Germline V gives CDR1 MNHNS, CDR2 SASEGT. Trimming pared 6 bases from V and 4 bases from J, leaving 8 bases between. The data derive from a study of OX40 agonist ivuxolimab in advanced cancers. Broader study findings: Fewer expanded clones were found on average in CD4+ than in CD8+ T cells.

This sequence joins TRBV6-1 and TRBJ2-3, with a weak D call TRBD2 (6 bases). The receptor's source is an adult with an advanced solid tumor such as melanoma, head and neck, liver or kidney cancer. This material consisted of CD4+ or CD8+ T cells sorted from blood, taken in a trial of the OX40 agonist ivuxolimab. The CDR3 loop is CASRDYPDTQYF. The CDR3 bases are TGTGCCAGCAGGGACTACCCAGATACGCAGTATTTT.